The TCR beta chain under discussion was sequenced for a study of T cells after yellow fever vaccination. This CDR3 has 15 residues. Germline V gene data show CDR1 as MNHEY and CDR2 as SMNVEV (reference sequence). Between the trimmed V and J ends, which lost 10 bases and 1 base, there was a span of 14 bases. TCRdb analysed the 5' RACE reads with MiXCR anew, one entry per CDR3 protein. The repertoire holds tens of thousands of distinct CDR3 sequences, approximately 8% seen once, with roughly two fifths in the top ten. This chain uses TRBV27 with TRBJ2-6; D is unclear. The TCR sequence derives from a man aged 25 to 45 who received the YFV17D yellow fever vaccine. This material consisted of CD8+ T cells sorted from PBMCs, taken on the day of the yellow fever booster vaccination. The CDR3: CATSSTISGANVLTF. The CDR3, as DNA: TGTGCCACCTCAAGTACCATATCTGGGGCCAACGTCCTGACTTTC.